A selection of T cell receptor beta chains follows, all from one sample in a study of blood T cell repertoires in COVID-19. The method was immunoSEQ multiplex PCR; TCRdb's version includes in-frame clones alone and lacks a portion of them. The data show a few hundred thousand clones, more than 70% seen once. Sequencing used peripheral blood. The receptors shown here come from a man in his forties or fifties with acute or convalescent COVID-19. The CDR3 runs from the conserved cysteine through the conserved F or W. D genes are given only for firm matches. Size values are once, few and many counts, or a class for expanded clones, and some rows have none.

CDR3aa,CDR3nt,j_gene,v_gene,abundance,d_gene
CASSLSPGRTGEQFF,TGTGCCAGCAGCTTGTCCCCAGGGAGGACCGGTGAGCAGTTCTTC,TRBJ2-1,TRBV5-5,NA,NA
CASSHLMGGTGELFF,TGCGCCAGCAGCCACCTTATGGGGGGGACCGGGGAGCTGTTTTTT,TRBJ2-2,TRBV4-1,few,TRBD2
CASSLDTLSTDTQYF,TGTGCCAGCAGCTTAGACACCCTCAGTACAGATACGCAGTATTTT,TRBJ2-3,TRBV11-3,NA,NA
CASSGGTSGTEQYF,TGTGCCAGCAGCGGGGGGACTAGCGGGACCGAGCAGTACTTC,TRBJ2-7,TRBV7-8,NA,TRBD2
CASSLVAGGQETQYF,TGTGCCAGCAGCTTGGTAGCGGGGGGGCAAGAGACCCAGTACTTC,TRBJ2-5,TRBV5-6,NA,TRBD2
CASSVTGTGAYGYTF,TGTGCCAGCAGCGTTACCGGGACAGGGGCCTATGGCTACACCTTC,TRBJ1-2,TRBV9,NA,TRBD1
CARSSGNGQDTQYF,TGTGCCAGAAGTAGCGGCAACGGGCAAGATACGCAGTATTTT,TRBJ2-3,TRBV2,NA,NA
CASRRMRDGTYGYTF,TGTGCCAGTAGGAGGATGCGGGACGGAACCTATGGCTACACCTTC,TRBJ1-2,TRBV19,NA,NA
CASSLGLAGAREQFF,TGTGCCAGCAGCCTAGGACTAGCGGGAGCTCGAGAGCAGTTCTTC,TRBJ2-1,TRBV11-2,once,TRBD2
CATSRAITGLTEAFF,TGTGCCACCAGCAGAGCAATCACAGGGTTAACTGAAGCTTTCTTT,TRBJ1-1,TRBV15,NA,NA
CASSRRGSNQPQHF,TGTGCCAGTAGTAGAAGGGGGAGCAATCAGCCCCAGCATTTT,TRBJ1-5,TRBV19,NA,NA
CASSLGEGMRTEAFF,TGTGCCAGCAGCTTGGGGGAGGGGATGCGGACTGAAGCTTTCTTT,TRBJ1-1,TRBV5-6,NA,NA
CASRGLEETQYF,TGCGCCAGCAGAGGACTAGAAGAGACCCAGTACTTC,TRBJ2-5,TRBV10-1,NA,TRBD2
CASSQDVEVEQYF,TGTGCCAGCAGCCAAGATGTCGAGGTAGAGCAGTACTTC,TRBJ2-7,TRBV3-1/TRBV3-2,NA,NA
CASSTRQKLYSPLHF,TGTGCCAGCAGTACCAGACAGAAGCTTTATTCACCCCTCCACTTT,TRBJ1-6,TRBV6-5,NA,NA
CASSFSGGAAKNIQYF,TGTGCCAGCAGTTTTTCTGGGGGCGCAGCCAAAAACATTCAGTACTTC,TRBJ2-4,TRBV27,NA,NA
CASSAIKSGQGNIQYF,TGTGCCAGCTCCGCAATAAAGTCGGGACAGGGGAACATTCAGTACTTC,TRBJ2-4,TRBV18,NA,TRBD1
CASSYAGAENEKLFF,TGTGCCAGCAGTTATGCGGGGGCAGAAAATGAAAAACTGTTTTTT,TRBJ1-4,TRBV6-6,once,NA
CASSLGQRLNSPLHF,TGTGCCAGCAGCCTGGGACAGCGACTTAATTCACCCCTCCACTTT,TRBJ1-6,TRBV5-6,NA,TRBD1
CASTRTGETYQPQHF,TGTGCCAGCACTAGGACAGGGGAAACTTATCAGCCCCAGCATTTT,TRBJ1-5,TRBV6-5,NA,TRBD1
CASSIVGTSGYEQFF,TGTGCCAGTAGTATAGTAGGGACTAGCGGTTATGAGCAGTTCTTC,TRBJ2-1,TRBV19,NA,TRBD2
CASDRGRNTGELFF,TGTGCCTCTGACAGGGGCCGGAACACCGGGGAGCTGTTTTTT,TRBJ2-2,TRBV30,NA,TRBD1